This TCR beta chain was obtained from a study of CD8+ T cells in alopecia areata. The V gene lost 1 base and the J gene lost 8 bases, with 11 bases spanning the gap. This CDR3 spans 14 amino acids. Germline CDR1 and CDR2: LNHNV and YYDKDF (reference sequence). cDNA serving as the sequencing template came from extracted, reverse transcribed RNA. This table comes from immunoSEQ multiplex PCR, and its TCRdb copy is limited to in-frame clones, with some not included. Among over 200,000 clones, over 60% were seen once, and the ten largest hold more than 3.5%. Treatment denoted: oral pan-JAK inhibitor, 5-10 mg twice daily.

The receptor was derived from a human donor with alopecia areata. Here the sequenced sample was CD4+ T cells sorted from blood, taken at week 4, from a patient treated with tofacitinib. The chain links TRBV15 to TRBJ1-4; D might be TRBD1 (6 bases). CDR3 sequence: CATSRGGGDEKLFF. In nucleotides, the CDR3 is TGTGCCACCAGCAGAGGAGGGGGGGACGAAAAACTGTTTTTT.